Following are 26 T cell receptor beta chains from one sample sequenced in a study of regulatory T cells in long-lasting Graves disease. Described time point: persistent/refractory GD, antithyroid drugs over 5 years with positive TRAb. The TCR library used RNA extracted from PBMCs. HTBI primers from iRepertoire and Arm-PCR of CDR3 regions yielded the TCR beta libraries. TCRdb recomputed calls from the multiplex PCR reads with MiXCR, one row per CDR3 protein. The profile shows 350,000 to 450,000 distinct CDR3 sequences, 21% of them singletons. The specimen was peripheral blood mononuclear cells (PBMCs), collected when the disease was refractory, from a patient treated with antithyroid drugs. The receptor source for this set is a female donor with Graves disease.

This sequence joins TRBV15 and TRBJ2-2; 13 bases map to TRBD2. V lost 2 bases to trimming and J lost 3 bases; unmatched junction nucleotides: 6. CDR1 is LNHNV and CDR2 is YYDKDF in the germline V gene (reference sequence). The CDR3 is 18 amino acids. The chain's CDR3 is CATSRTPGLAGYTGELFF. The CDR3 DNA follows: TGTGCCACCAGCAGAACCCCGGGACTAGCGGGGTACACCGGGGAGCTGTTTTTT.

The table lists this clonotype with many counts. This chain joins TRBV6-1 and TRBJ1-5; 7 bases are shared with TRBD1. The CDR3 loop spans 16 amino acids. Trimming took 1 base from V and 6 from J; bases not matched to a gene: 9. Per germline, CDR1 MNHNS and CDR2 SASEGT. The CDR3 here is CASSEDAEGARQPQHF. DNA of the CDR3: TGTGCCAGCAGTGAAGATGCGGAGGGGGCGCGTCAGCCCCAGCATTTT.

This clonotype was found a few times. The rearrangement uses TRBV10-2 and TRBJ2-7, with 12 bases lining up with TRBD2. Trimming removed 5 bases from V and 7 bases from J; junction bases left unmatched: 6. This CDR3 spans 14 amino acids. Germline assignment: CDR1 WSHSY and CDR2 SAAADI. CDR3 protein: CASSSLAGGDEQYF. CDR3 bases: TGCGCCAGCAGTTCACTAGCGGGAGGTGATGAGCAGTACTTC.

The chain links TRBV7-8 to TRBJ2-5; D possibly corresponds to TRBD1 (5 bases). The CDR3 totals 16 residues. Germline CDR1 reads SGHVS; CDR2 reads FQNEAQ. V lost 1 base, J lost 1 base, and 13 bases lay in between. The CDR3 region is CASSLEGDVVQETQYF. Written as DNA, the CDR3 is TGTGCCAGCAGCTTAGAAGGGGATGTGGTCCAAGAGACCCAGTACTTC. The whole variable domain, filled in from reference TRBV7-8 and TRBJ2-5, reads GAGVSQSPRYKVAKRGQDVALRCDPISGHVSLFWYQQALGQGPEFLTYFQNEAQLDKSGLPSDRFFAERPEGSVSTLKIQRTQQEDSAVYLCASSLEGDVVQETQYFGPGTRLLVL.

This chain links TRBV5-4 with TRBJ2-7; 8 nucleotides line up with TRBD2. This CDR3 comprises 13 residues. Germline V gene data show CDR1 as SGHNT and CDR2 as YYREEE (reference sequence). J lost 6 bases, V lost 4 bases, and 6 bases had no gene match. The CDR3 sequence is CASSGFSGVEQYF. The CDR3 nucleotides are TGTGCCAGCAGCGGGTTTAGCGGGGTCGAGCAGTACTTC.

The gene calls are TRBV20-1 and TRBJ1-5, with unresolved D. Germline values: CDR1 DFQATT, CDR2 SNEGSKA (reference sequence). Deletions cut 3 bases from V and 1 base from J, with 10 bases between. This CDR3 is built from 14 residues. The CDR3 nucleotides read TGCAGTGCTAGCCGAACGGAGAGCAATCAGCCCCAGCATTTT. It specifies CSASRTESNQPQHF.

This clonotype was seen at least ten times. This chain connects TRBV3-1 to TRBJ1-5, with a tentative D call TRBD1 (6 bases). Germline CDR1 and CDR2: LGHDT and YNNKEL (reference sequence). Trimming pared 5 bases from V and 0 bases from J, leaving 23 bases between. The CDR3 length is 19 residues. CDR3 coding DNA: TGTGCCAGCAGCTCCCACCCGGACAGAGAGGGGTATAGCAATCAGCCCCAGCATTTT. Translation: CASSSHPDREGYSNQPQHF.

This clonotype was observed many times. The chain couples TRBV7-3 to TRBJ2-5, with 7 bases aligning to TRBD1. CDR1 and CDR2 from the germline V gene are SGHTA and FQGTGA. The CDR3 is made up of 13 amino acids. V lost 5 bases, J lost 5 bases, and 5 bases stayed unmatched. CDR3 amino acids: CASSTKQGETQYF. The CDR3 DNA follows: TGTGCCAGCAGCACCAAACAGGGGGAGACCCAGTACTTC.

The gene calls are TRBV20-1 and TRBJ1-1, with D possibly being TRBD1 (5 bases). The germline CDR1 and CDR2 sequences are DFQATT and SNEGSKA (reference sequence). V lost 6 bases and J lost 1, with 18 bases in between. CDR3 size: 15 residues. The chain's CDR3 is CSAFLPGRENTEAFF. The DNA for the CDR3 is TGCAGTGCCTTTTTACCGGGACGGGAGAACACTGAAGCTTTCTTT.

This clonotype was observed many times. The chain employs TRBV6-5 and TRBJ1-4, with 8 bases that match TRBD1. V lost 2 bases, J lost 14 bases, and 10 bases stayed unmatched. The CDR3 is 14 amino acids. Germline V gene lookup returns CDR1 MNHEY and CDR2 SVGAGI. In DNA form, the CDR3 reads TGTGCCAGCAGTTACGGGTCCACGGGGGACAGGCTGTTTTTT. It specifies CASSYGSTGDRLFF.

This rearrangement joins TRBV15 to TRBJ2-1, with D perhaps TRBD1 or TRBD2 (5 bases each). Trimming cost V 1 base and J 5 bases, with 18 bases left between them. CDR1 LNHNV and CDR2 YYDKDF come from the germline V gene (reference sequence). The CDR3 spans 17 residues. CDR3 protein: CATSRGRAGRKDNEQFF. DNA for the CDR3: TGTGCCACCAGCAGAGGCCGGGCAGGGAGAAAGGACAATGAGCAGTTCTTC.

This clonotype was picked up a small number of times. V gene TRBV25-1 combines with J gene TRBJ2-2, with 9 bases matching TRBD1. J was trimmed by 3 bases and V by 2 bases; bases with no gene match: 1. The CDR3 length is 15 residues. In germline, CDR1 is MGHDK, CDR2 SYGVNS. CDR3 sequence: CASSEGDRDTGELFF. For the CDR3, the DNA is TGTGCCAGCAGTGAAGGGGACAGGGACACCGGGGAGCTGTTTTTT. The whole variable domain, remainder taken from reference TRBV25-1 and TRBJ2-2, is EADIYQTPRYLVIGTGKKITLECSQTMGHDKMYWYQQDPGMELHLIHYSYGVNSTEKGDLSSESTVSRIRTEHFPLTLESARPSHTSQYLCASSEGDRDTGELFFGEGSRLTVL.

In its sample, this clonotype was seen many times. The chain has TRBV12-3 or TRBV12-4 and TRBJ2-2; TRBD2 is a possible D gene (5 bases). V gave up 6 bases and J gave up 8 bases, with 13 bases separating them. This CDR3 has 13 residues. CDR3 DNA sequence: TGTGCCAGCAGCCGGACTGTGATAGGGGAGCTGTTTTTT. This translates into CASSRTVIGELFF.

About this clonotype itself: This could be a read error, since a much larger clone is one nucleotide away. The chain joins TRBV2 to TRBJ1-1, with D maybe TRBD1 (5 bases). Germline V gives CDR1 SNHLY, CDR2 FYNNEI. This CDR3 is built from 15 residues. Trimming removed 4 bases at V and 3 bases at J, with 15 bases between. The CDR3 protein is CASSARGLVDTEAFF. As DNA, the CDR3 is TGTGCCAGCAGTGCACGGGGCCTAGTGGACACTGAAGCTTTCTTT. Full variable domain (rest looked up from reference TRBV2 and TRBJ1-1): EPEVTQTPSHQVTQMGQEVILRCVPISNHLYFYWYRQILGQKVEFLVSFYNNEISEKSEIFDDQFSVERPDGSNFTLKIRSTKLEDSAMYFCASSARGLVDTEAFFGQGTRLTVV.

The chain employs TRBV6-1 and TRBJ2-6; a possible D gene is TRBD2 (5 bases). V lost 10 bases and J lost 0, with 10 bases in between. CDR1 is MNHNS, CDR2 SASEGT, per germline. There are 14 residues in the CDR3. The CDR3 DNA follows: TGTGCCACCAGACTAAACTCTGGGGCCAACGTCCTGACTTTC. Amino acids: CATRLNSGANVLTF.

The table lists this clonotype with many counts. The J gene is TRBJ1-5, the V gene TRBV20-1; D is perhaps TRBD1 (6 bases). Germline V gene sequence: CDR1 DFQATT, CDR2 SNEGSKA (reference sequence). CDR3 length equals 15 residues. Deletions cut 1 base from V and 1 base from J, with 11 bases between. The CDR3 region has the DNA TGCAGTGCTAGAGGGGGCAGGGGCAGCAATCAGCCCCAGCATTTT. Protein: CSARGGRGSNQPQHF.

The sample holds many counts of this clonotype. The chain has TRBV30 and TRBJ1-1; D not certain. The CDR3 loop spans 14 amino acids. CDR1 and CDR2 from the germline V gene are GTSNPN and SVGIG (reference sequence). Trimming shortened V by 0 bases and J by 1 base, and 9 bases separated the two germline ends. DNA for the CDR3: TGTGCCTGGAGTGTACTGGCGCGGAACACTGAAGCTTTCTTT. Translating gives CAWSVLARNTEAFF.

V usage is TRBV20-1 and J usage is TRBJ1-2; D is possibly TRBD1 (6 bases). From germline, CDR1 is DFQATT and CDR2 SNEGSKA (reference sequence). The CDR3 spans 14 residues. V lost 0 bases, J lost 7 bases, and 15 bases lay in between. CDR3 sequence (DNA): TGCAGTGCTAGAGATGCTGGAGGGGGTAGTGGCTACACCTTC. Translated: CSARDAGGGSGYTF.

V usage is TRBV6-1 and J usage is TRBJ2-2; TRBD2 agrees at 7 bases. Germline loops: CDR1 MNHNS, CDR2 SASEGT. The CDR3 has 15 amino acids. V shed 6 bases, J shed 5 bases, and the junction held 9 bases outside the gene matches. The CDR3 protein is CASSQDGGSTGELFF. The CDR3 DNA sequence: TGTGCCAGCAGCCAAGATGGCGGGAGTACCGGGGAGCTGTTTTTT.

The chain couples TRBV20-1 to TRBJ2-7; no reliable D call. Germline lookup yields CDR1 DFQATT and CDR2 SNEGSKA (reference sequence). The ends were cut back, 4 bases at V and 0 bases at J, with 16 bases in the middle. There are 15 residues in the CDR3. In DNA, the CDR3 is TGCAGTGCTAACCCGGGCAGCAGCTCCTCCTACGAGCAGTACTTC. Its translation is CSANPGSSSSYEQYF.

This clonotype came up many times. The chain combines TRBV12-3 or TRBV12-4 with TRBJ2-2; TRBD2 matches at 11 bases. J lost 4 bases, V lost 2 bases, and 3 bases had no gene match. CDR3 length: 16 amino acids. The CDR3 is CASSLYGTSGTGELFF. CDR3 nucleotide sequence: TGTGCCAGCAGTTTATACGGGACTAGCGGCACCGGGGAGCTGTTTTTT.

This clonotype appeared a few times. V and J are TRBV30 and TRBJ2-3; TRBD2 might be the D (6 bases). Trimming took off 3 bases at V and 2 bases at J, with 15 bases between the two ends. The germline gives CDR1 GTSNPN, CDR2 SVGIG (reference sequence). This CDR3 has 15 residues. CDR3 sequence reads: CAWSLGGTSTDTQYF. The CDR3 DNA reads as TGTGCCTGGAGCCTAGGCGGGACCTCCACAGATACGCAGTATTTT.

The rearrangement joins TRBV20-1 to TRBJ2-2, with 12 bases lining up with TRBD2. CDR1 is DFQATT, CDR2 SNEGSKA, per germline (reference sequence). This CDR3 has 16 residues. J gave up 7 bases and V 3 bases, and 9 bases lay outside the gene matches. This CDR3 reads CSASRLAGDLGGELFF. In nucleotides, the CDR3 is TGCAGTGCTAGTAGACTAGCGGGAGATTTGGGCGGGGAGCTGTTTTTT.

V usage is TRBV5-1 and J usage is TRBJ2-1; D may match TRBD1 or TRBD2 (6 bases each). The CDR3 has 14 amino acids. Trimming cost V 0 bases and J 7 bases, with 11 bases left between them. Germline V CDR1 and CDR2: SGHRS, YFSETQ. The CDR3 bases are TGCGCCAGCAGCTTGGAGGGGGGCTCGAATGAGCAGTTCTTC. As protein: CASSLEGGSNEQFF.

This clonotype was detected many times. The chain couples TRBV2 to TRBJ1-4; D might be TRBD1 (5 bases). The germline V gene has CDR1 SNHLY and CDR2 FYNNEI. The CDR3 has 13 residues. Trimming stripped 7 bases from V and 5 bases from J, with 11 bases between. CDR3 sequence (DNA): TGTGCCAGCAAGGCGACAGAGAATGAAAAACTGTTTTTT. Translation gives CASKATENEKLFF.

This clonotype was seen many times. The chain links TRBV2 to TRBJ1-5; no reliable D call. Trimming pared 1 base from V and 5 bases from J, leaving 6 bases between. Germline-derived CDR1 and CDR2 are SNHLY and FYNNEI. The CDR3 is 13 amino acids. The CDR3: CASSEVWDQPQHF. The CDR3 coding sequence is TGTGCCAGCAGTGAAGTTTGGGATCAGCCCCAGCATTTT.